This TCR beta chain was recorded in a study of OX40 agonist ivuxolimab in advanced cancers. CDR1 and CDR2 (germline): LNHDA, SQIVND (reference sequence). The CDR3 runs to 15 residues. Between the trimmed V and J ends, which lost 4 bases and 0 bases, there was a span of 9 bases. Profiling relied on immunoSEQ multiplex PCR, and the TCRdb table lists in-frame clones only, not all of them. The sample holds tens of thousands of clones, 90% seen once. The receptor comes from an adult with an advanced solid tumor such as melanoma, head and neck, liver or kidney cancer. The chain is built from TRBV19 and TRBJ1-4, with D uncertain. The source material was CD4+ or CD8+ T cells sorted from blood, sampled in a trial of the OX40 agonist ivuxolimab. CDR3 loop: CASSTDGATNEKLFF. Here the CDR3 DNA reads TGTGCCAGTAGTACCGACGGAGCAACTAATGAAAAACTGTTTTTT.